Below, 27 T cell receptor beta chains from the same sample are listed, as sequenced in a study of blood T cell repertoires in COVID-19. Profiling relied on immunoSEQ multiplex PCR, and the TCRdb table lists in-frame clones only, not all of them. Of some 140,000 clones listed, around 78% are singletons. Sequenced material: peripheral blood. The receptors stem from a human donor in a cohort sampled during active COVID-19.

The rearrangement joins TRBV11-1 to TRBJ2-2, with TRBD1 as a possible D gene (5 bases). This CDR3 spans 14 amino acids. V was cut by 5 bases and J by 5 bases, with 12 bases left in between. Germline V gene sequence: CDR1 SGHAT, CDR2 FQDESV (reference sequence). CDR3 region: CASSGIPGTGELFF. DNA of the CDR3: TGTGCCAGCAGCGGGATACCAGGGACCGGGGAGCTGTTTTTT. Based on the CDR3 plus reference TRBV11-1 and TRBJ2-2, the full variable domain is EAEVAQSPRYKITEKSQAVAFWCDPISGHATLYWYRQILGQGPELLVQFQDESVVDDSQLPKDRFSAERLKGVDSTLKIQPAELGDSAMYLCASSGIPGTGELFFGEGSRLTVL.

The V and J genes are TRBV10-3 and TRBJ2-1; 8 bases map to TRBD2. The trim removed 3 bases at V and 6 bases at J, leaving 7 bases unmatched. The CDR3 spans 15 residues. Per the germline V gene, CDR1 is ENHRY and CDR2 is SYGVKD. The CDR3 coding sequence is TGTGCCATCAGTGATCTGGGACTAGGCTCCAATGAGCAGTTCTTC. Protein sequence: CAISDLGLGSNEQFF.

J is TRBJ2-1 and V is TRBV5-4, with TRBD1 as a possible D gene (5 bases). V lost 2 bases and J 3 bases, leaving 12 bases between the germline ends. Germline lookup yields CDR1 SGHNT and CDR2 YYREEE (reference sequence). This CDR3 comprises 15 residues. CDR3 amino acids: CASSLGRTHYNEQFF. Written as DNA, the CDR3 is TGTGCCAGCAGCTTAGGACGGACACACTACAATGAGCAGTTCTTC.

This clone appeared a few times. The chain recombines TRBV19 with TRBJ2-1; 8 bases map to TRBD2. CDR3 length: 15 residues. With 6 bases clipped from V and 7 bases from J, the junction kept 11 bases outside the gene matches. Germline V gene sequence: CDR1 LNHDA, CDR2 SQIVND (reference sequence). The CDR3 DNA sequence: TGTGCCAGTAGGGTGTTGGAGCGGGGGTCTAATGAGCAGTTCTTC. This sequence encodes CASRVLERGSNEQFF. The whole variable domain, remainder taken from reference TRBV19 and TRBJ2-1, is DGGITQSPKYLFRKEGQNVTLSCEQNLNHDAMYWYRQDPGQGLRLIYYSQIVNDFQKGDIAEGYSVSREKKESFPLTVTSAQKNPTAFYLCASRVLERGSNEQFFGPGTRLTVL.

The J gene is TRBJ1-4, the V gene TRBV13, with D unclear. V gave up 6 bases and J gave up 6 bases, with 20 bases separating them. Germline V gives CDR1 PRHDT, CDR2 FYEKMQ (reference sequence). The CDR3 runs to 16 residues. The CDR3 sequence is CASRIRRTLRDEKLFF. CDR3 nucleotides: TGTGCCAGCAGGATAAGGCGTACCCTGAGGGATGAAAAACTGTTTTTT.

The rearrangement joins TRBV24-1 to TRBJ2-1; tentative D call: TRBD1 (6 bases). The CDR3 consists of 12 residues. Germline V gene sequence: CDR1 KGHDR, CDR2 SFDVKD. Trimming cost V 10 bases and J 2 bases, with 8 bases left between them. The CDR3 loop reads CATQGPYNEQFF. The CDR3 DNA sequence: TGTGCCACACAGGGCCCCTACAATGAGCAGTTCTTC.

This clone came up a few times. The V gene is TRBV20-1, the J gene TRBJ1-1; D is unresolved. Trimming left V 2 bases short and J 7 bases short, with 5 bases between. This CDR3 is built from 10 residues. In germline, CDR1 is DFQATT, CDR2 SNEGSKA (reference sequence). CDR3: CSARQIEAFF. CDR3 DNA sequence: TGCAGTGCTAGACAGATTGAAGCTTTCTTT.

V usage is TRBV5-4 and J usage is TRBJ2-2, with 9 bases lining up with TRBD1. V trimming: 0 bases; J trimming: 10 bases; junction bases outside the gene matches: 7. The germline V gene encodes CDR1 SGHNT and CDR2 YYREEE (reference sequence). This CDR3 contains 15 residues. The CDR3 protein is CASSLVTGGYEELFF. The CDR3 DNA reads TGTGCCAGCAGCTTGGTGACAGGGGGGTATGAGGAGCTGTTTTTT. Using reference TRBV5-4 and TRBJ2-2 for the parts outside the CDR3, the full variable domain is ETGVTQSPTHLIKTRGQQVTLRCSSQSGHNTVSWYQQALGQGPQFIFQYYREEENGRGNFPPRFSGLQFPNYSSELNVNALELDDSALYLCASSLVTGGYEELFFGEGSRLTVL.

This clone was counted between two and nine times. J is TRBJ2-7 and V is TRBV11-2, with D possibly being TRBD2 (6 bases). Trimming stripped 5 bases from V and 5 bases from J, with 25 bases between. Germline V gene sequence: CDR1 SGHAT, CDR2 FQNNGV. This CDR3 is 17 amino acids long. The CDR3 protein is CASSLRGGLRDGDEQYF. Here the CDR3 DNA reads TGTGCCAGCAGCCTTAGAGGCGGACTAAGGGACGGTGACGAGCAGTACTTC.

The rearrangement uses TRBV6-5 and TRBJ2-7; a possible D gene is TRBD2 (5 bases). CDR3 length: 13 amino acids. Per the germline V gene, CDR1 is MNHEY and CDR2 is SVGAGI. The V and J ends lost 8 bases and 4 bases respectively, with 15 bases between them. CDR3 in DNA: TGTGCCAGCCGAGAGAGCGGTACTTACGAGCAGTACTTC. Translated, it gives CASRESGTYEQYF.

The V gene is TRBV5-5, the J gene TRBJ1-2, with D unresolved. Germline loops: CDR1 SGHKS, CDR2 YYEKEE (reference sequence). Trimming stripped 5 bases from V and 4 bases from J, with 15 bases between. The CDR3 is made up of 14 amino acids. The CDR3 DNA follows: TGTGCCAGCAGTACCCCGACAATCAGCTATGGCTACACCTTC. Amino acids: CASSTPTISYGYTF.

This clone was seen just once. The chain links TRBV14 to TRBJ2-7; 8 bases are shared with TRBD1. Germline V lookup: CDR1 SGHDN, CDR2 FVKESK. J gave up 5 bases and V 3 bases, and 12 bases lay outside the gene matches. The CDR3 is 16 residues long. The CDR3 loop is CASSHLTGVVFNEQYF. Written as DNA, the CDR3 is TGTGCCAGCAGCCACCTGACAGGGGTCGTTTTCAACGAGCAGTACTTC.

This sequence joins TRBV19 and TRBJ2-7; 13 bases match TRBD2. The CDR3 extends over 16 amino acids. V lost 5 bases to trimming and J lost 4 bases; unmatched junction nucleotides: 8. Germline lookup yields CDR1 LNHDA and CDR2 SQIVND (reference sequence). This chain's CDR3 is CASSHGLAGAVYEQYF. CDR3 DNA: TGTGCCAGTAGTCATGGACTAGCGGGGGCCGTTTACGAGCAGTACTTC.

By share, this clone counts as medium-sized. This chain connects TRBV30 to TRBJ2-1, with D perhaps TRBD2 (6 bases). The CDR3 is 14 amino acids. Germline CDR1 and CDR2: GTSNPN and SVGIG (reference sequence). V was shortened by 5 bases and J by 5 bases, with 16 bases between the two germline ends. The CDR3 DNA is TGTGCCTGGTTGGGGGGAACGGGGGACAATGAGCAGTTCTTC. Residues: CAWLGGTGDNEQFF.

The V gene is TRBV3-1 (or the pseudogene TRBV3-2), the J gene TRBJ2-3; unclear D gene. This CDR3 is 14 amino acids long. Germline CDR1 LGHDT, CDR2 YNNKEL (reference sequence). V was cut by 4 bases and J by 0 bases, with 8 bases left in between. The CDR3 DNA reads TGTGCCAGCAGCCCGATCCTAAGCACAGATACGCAGTATTTT. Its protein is CASSPILSTDTQYF.

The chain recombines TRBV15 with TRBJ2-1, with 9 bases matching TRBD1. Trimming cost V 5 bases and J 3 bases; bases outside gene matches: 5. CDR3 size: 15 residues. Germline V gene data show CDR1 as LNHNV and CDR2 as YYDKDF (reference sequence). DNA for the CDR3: TGTGCCACCAGCTTGGACAGGGGTTACTACAATGAGCAGTTCTTC. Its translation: CATSLDRGYYNEQFF.

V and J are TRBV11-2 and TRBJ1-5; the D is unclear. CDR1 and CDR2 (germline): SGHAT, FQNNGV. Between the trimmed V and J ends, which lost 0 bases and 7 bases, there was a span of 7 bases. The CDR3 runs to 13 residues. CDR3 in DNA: TGTGCCAGCAGCTTAGATCGGGGACAGCCCCAGCATTTT. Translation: CASSLDRGQPQHF. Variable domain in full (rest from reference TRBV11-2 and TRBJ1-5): EAGVAQSPRYKIIEKRQSVAFWCNPISGHATLYWYQQILGQGPKLLIQFQNNGVVDDSQLPKDRFSAERLKGVDSTLKIQPAKLEDSAVYLCASSLDRGQPQHFGDGTRLSIL.

The CDR3 DNA follows: TGTGCCAGCAGCTTAGTTCGGGGGGCTGGAAACACCATATATTTT. Translated, it gives CASSLVRGAGNTIYF. The chain is built from TRBV7-6 and TRBJ1-3; D might be TRBD1 (5 bases). Germline CDR1 and CDR2: SGHVS and FNYEAQ. This CDR3 contains 15 residues. Trimming removed 1 base at V and 2 bases at J, with 9 bases between.

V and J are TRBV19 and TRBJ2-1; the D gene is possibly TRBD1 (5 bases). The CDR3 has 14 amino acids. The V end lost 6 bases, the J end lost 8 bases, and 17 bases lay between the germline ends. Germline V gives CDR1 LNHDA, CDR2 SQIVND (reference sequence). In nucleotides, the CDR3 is TGTGCCAGTAGACCGTCGAACTCAGGGTATGAGCAGTTCTTC. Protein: CASRPSNSGYEQFF.

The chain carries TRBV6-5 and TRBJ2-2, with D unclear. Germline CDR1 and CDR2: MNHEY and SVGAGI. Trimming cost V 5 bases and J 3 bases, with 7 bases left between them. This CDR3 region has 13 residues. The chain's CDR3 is CASSPRYTGELFF. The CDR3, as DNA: TGTGCCAGCAGTCCCAGATACACCGGGGAGCTGTTTTTT.

CDR3 nucleotides: TGTGCCAGTAGTGAGCAGGGCGCCGATCAGGTGTCAACCTACGAGCAGTACTTC. It translates to CASSEQGADQVSTYEQYF. This sequence joins TRBV19 and TRBJ2-7; TRBD1 is a possible D gene (5 bases). CDR1 is LNHDA, CDR2 SQIVND, per germline (reference sequence). This CDR3 has 18 amino acids. The V end lost 5 bases, the J end lost 2 bases, and 25 bases lay between the germline ends.

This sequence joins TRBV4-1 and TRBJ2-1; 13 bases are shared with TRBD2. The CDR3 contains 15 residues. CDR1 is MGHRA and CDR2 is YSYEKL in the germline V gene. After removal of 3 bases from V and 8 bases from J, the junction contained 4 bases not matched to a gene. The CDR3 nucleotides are TGCGCCAGCAGCCATGGACTAGCGGGGGCGGATGAGCAGTTCTTC. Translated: CASSHGLAGADEQFF.

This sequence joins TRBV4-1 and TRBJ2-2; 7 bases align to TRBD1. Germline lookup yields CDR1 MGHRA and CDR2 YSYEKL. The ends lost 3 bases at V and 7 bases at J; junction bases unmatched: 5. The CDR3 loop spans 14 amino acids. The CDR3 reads CASSQQTGLGELFF. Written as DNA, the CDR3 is TGCGCCAGCAGCCAGCAGACAGGGCTCGGGGAGCTGTTTTTT.

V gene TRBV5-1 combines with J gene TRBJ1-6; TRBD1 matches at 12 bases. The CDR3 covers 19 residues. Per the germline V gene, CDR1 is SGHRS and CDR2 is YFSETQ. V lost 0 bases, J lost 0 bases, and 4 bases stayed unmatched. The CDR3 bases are TGCGCCAGCAGCTTGGAGGGACAGGGGGCTGCCTCCTATAATTCACCCCTCCACTTT. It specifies CASSLEGQGAASYNSPLHF.

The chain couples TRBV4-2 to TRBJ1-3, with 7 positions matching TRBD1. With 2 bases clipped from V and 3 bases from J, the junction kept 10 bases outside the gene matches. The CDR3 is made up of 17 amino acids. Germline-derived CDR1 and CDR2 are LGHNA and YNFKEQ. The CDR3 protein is CASSQNLKGGFGNTIYF. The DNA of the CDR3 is TGTGCCAGCAGCCAAAACCTCAAAGGGGGCTTTGGAAACACCATATATTTT.

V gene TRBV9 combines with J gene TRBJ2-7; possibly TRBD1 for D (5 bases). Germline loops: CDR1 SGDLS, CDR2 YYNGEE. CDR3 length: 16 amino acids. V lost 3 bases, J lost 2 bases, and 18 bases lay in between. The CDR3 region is CASSAGQRTETYEQYF. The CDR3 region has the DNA TGTGCCAGCAGCGCAGGGCAACGGACGGAAACCTACGAGCAGTACTTC.

CDR3 DNA sequence: TGTGCCAGCTCTTTGTCGGGGGGCAGGTCACCCCTCCACTTT. This sequence encodes CASSLSGGRSPLHF. This chain uses TRBV5-5 with TRBJ1-6; D perhaps matches TRBD1 (6 bases). Germline V gene sequence: CDR1 SGHKS, CDR2 YYEKEE (reference sequence). The germline V and J ends were trimmed by 7 bases and 10 bases, with 18 bases remaining between them. The CDR3 has 14 amino acids.